Presented here are 26 T cell receptor beta chains from one specimen sequenced in a study of T cells in Graves' hyperthyroidism and ophthalmopathy. Template material for amplifying TCR beta CDR3 regions consisted of RNA transcripts. First-round RT-PCR with HTBI primers amplified the TCR CDR3 region. TCRdb processed the multiplex PCR reads anew with MiXCR; each CDR3 protein has one entry. The data hold about 580,000 distinct CDR3 sequences, with more than 45% observed a single time. The sequenced sample was peripheral blood or thyroid tissue (not recorded which). These receptors were collected from a woman younger than 30 with Graves' hyperthyroidism.

The V and J genes are TRBV10-3 and TRBJ1-3; D uncertain. Trimming stripped 4 bases from V and 8 bases from J, with 3 bases between. From germline, CDR1 is ENHRY and CDR2 SYGVKD. The length of the CDR3 is 10 residues. CDR3 DNA: TGTGCCATCAGTGGGGACACCATATATTTT. This gives the protein CAISGDTIYF.

This CDR3 is CASHDLARQETQYF. The CDR3 DNA sequence: TGTGCCAGCCACGACTTAGCGAGACAAGAGACCCAGTACTTC. The chain employs TRBV27 and TRBJ2-5; D perhaps matches TRBD2 (5 bases). This CDR3 is 14 amino acids long. V was shortened by 8 bases and J by 2 bases, with 15 bases between the two germline ends. Germline V gene data show CDR1 as MNHEY and CDR2 as SMNVEV (reference sequence).

This clonotype turned up a few times. V gene TRBV7-3 combines with J gene TRBJ2-3; a possible D gene is TRBD2 (6 bases). V gave up 8 bases and J gave up 3 bases, with 12 bases separating them. Germline V gives CDR1 SGHTA, CDR2 FQGTGA. There are 13 residues in the CDR3. CDR3 region: CASAGGSTDTQYF. For the CDR3, the DNA is TGTGCCAGCGCCGGAGGGTCGACAGATACGCAGTATTTT.

The gene calls are TRBV7-9 and TRBJ2-6; 11 bases fit TRBD1. The CDR3 loop spans 18 amino acids. Germline V gene sequence: CDR1 SEHNR, CDR2 FQNEAQ (reference sequence). J was trimmed by 2 bases and V by 3 bases; bases with no gene match: 6. The CDR3 is CASSLGRDRGTGANVLTF. The CDR3 region has the DNA TGTGCCAGCAGCTTGGGCCGGGACAGGGGGACTGGGGCCAACGTCCTGACTTTC.

V gene TRBV7-9 combines with J gene TRBJ1-3; TRBD1 matches at 7 bases. CDR1 SEHNR and CDR2 FQNEAQ come from the germline V gene (reference sequence). The CDR3 has 17 amino acids. V shed 5 bases, J shed 0 bases, and the junction held 10 bases outside the gene matches. This CDR3 is CASSTNSGTVSGNTIYF. CDR3 nucleotide sequence: TGTGCCAGCAGCACGAATAGCGGGACAGTCTCTGGAAACACCATATATTTT.

This clonotype was observed at least ten times. The chain combines TRBV7-9 with TRBJ2-5; 9 bases match TRBD1. V shed 0 bases, J shed 1 base, and the junction held 3 bases outside the gene matches. Germline-derived CDR1 and CDR2 are SEHNR and FQNEAQ (reference sequence). The CDR3 spans 16 residues. The chain's CDR3 is CASSLAGQGGQETQYF. CDR3 nucleotides: TGTGCCAGCAGCTTAGCGGGACAGGGTGGCCAAGAGACCCAGTACTTC.

This rearrangement joins TRBV20-1 to TRBJ2-7; the D is unclear. Per germline, CDR1 DFQATT and CDR2 SNEGSKA (reference sequence). V lost 3 bases to trimming and J lost 9 bases, with 3 bases between them. The CDR3 loop spans 8 amino acids. As DNA, the CDR3 is TGCAGTGCTAGGGGGCAGTACTTC. Residues: CSARGQYF.

This clonotype showed up many times. The V gene is TRBV13, the J gene TRBJ2-2; TRBD2 matches 12 bases. Germline CDR1 and CDR2: PRHDT and FYEKMQ (reference sequence). V gave up 11 bases and J gave up 6 bases; unmatched junction bases: 10. This CDR3 is 15 amino acids long. CDR3 in amino acids: CASHPASGRAGELFF. DNA of the CDR3: TGTGCCTCCCACCCGGCTAGCGGGAGGGCCGGGGAGCTGTTTTTT.

The table lists this clonotype with many counts. This chain uses TRBV11-3 with TRBJ2-7; D tentatively reads TRBD1 or TRBD2 (5 bases each). Between the trimmed V and J ends, which lost 5 bases and 6 bases, there was a span of 20 bases. Germline lookup yields CDR1 SGHNT and CDR2 YENEEA. CDR3 length equals 15 residues. CDR3 protein: CASSPGTNLRGEQYF. In DNA, the CDR3 is TGTGCCAGCAGCCCAGGGACGAACCTCCGAGGCGAGCAGTACTTC.

About this clonotype itself: Because the CDR3's place on the DNA is in doubt, the DNA is left out and the CDR3 is given as listed by TCRdb. The rearrangement uses TRBV12-3 or TRBV12-4 and TRBJ1-2. The CDR3 extends over 23 residues, inclusive of both ends. The CDR3 sequence is CASTNQTSMYLCASSWEIYGYTF.

At least ten counts were recorded for this clonotype. The V and J genes are TRBV5-1 and TRBJ2-5; D is unclear. Germline V CDR1 and CDR2: SGHRS, YFSETQ. The V and J ends lost 1 base and 3 bases respectively, with 7 bases between them. This CDR3 is built from 13 residues. In DNA, the CDR3 is TGCGCCAGCAGCTTGAGACTCGAAGAGACCCAGTACTTC. Translated, it gives CASSLRLEETQYF.

Written as DNA, the CDR3 is TGCAGCGTTGGGGCGGTGAACACTGAAGCTTTCTTT. Its protein product is CSVGAVNTEAFF. The chain recombines TRBV29-1 with TRBJ1-1; no definite D call. This CDR3 is 12 amino acids long. The germline gives CDR1 SQVTM, CDR2 ANQGSEA. V dropped 4 bases and J dropped 0 bases, with 6 bases sitting between them.

The chain has TRBV29-1 and TRBJ2-5; TRBD1 might be the D (5 bases). The CDR3 length is 12 residues. Per the germline V gene, CDR1 is SQVTM and CDR2 is ANQGSEA. V lost 5 bases and J lost 5, with 12 bases in between. The CDR3 coding sequence is TGCAGCGTTCACGGACAAAGGGAGACCCAGTACTTC. Its protein is CSVHGQRETQYF.

This clonotype was counted at least ten times. In DNA form, the CDR3 reads TGTGCCAGTTCTAAAGGGGTGTCTCCTGAAAAACTGTTTTTT. Translation: CASSKGVSPEKLFF. V gene TRBV2 combines with J gene TRBJ1-4; D is possibly TRBD1 (5 bases). Trimming left V 9 bases short and J 7 bases short, with 18 bases between. The CDR3 extends over 14 amino acids. In germline, CDR1 is SNHLY, CDR2 FYNNEI.

In this sample, this clonotype turned up many times. This sequence joins TRBV2 and TRBJ1-5; unclear D gene. The V gene lost 2 bases and the J gene lost 3 bases, with 8 bases spanning the gap. This CDR3 contains 14 residues. Germline CDR1 and CDR2: SNHLY and FYNNEI. The CDR3, as DNA: TGTGCCAGCAGTGAAAAGTGGGCCAATCAGCCCCAGCATTTT. It specifies CASSEKWANQPQHF. The whole variable domain, remainder taken from reference TRBV2 and TRBJ1-5, is EPEVTQTPSHQVTQMGQEVILRCVPISNHLYFYWYRQILGQKVEFLVSFYNNEISEKSEIFDDQFSVERPDGSNFTLKIRSTKLEDSAMYFCASSEKWANQPQHFGDGTRLSIL.

This clonotype occurred many times. This chain links TRBV20-1 with TRBJ1-1; a weak D match, TRBD1 (5 bases). Germline V gives CDR1 DFQATT, CDR2 SNEGSKA (reference sequence). The V end was cut by 1 base, the J end by 6 bases, with 15 bases between. The CDR3 loop spans 14 amino acids. CDR3 region: CSARGGRAGAEAFF. The DNA of the CDR3 is TGCAGTGCTAGAGGGGGGAGGGCGGGCGCTGAAGCTTTCTTT.

The rearrangement links TRBV2 to TRBJ1-2; a possible D gene is TRBD1 (6 bases). Germline CDR1 SNHLY, CDR2 FYNNEI. CDR3 length: 15 amino acids. The V end was cut by 8 bases, the J end by 0 bases, with 16 bases between. CDR3 residues: CASYRGGGPNYGYTF. DNA for the CDR3: TGTGCCAGCTACCGGGGGGGGGGCCCTAACTATGGCTACACCTTC.

Regarding this clonotype: A read error may be the cause here, since a much bigger clone is one base away. This chain connects TRBV2 to TRBJ2-7; unclear D gene. CDR1 is SNHLY, CDR2 FYNNEI, per germline. The CDR3 extends over 15 amino acids. The V gene lost 5 bases and the J gene lost 1 base, with 15 bases spanning the gap. CDR3 nucleotide sequence: TGTGCCAGCAGTCCTAGTCAGGCGTATTCCTACGAGCAGTACTTC. Translated: CASSPSQAYSYEQYF.

This clonotype was counted once. For the CDR3, the DNA is TGCGCCAGCAACATGGGAGGACCGCCCGACCCAGATACGCAGTATTTT. It translates to CASNMGGPPDPDTQYF. This rearrangement joins TRBV5-1 to TRBJ2-3, with D possibly TRBD2 on 6 matching bases. The CDR3 covers 16 residues. Per germline, CDR1 SGHRS and CDR2 YFSETQ. V gave up 6 bases and J gave up 4 bases, with 21 bases separating them.

This clonotype occurred many times. This sequence joins TRBV25-1 and TRBJ1-2, with D unclear. V dropped 4 bases and J dropped 5 bases, with 8 bases sitting between them. This CDR3 is 12 amino acids long. Germline V gene sequence: CDR1 MGHDK, CDR2 SYGVNS. As DNA, the CDR3 is TGTGCCAGCAGTGCCTCCCTATATGGCTACACCTTC. Amino acids: CASSASLYGYTF.

The chain is built from TRBV29-1 and TRBJ1-1, with TRBD1 as a possible D gene (5 bases). Germline V gene data show CDR1 as SQVTM and CDR2 as ANQGSEA. The CDR3 contains 13 residues. V lost 4 bases and J lost 6, with 15 bases in between. The CDR3 reads CSVGPGVLPEAFF. CDR3 nucleotides: TGCAGCGTTGGTCCGGGGGTCTTGCCTGAAGCTTTCTTT.

This clonotype rates as medium-sized (0.01 to 0.1%). The chain carries TRBV10-2 and TRBJ2-2; D not certain. Per the germline V gene, CDR1 is WSHSY and CDR2 is SAAADI. V shed 1 base and J shed 1 base, with 4 bases lying between them. The CDR3 loop spans 14 amino acids. The DNA for the CDR3 is TGCGCCAGCAGTGAGTACGGGAACACCGGGGAGCTGTTTTTT. This sequence encodes CASSEYGNTGELFF.

The genes are TRBV20-1 and TRBJ2-7, with 13 bases matching TRBD2. Looked up from germline, CDR1 is DFQATT and CDR2 is SNEGSKA (reference sequence). The CDR3 loop spans 14 amino acids. J was trimmed by 5 bases and V by 2 bases; bases with no gene match: 3. CDR3 loop: CSARRTSGSNEQYF. The CDR3 nucleotides read TGCAGTGCTAGAAGGACTAGCGGGAGCAACGAGCAGTACTTC.

This clonotype was found many times. V is TRBV25-1 and J is TRBJ2-2; TRBD1 agrees at 9 bases. Germline lookup yields CDR1 MGHDK and CDR2 SYGVNS. The CDR3 totals 14 residues. V shed 6 bases, J shed 7 bases, and the junction held 6 bases outside the gene matches. CDR3 DNA sequence: TGTGCCAGCAGACGGACAGGGGAGGGCGGGGAGCTGTTTTTT. Translation: CASRRTGEGGELFF.

This clonotype was recorded at least ten times. One end of the junction is discordant with germline, which a read error may explain. The CDR3 is CASSRASLTGRSGANVLTF. The CDR3 region has the DNA TGCGCCAGCAGCCGCGCCAGTCTGACGGGACGCTCTGGGGCCAACGTCCTGACTTTC. The chain joins TRBV7-9 to TRBJ2-6; possibly TRBD1 or TRBD2 for D (5 bases each). The germline CDR1 and CDR2 sequences are SEHNR and FQNEAQ (reference sequence). CDR3 length: 19 amino acids.

In its sample, this clonotype was seen a few times. An end of the junction does not agree with germline; a read error may underlie this. The V gene is TRBV4-1, the J gene TRBJ2-7, with a tentative D call TRBD2 (5 bases). The CDR3 is made up of 15 amino acids. Germline CDR1 MGHRA, CDR2 YSYEKL. The CDR3 nucleotides are TGCGCCAGCAGCCAAGCGATGCGGGCTGCCTACGGGCAGTACTTC. Amino acid sequence: CASSQAMRAAYGQYF.